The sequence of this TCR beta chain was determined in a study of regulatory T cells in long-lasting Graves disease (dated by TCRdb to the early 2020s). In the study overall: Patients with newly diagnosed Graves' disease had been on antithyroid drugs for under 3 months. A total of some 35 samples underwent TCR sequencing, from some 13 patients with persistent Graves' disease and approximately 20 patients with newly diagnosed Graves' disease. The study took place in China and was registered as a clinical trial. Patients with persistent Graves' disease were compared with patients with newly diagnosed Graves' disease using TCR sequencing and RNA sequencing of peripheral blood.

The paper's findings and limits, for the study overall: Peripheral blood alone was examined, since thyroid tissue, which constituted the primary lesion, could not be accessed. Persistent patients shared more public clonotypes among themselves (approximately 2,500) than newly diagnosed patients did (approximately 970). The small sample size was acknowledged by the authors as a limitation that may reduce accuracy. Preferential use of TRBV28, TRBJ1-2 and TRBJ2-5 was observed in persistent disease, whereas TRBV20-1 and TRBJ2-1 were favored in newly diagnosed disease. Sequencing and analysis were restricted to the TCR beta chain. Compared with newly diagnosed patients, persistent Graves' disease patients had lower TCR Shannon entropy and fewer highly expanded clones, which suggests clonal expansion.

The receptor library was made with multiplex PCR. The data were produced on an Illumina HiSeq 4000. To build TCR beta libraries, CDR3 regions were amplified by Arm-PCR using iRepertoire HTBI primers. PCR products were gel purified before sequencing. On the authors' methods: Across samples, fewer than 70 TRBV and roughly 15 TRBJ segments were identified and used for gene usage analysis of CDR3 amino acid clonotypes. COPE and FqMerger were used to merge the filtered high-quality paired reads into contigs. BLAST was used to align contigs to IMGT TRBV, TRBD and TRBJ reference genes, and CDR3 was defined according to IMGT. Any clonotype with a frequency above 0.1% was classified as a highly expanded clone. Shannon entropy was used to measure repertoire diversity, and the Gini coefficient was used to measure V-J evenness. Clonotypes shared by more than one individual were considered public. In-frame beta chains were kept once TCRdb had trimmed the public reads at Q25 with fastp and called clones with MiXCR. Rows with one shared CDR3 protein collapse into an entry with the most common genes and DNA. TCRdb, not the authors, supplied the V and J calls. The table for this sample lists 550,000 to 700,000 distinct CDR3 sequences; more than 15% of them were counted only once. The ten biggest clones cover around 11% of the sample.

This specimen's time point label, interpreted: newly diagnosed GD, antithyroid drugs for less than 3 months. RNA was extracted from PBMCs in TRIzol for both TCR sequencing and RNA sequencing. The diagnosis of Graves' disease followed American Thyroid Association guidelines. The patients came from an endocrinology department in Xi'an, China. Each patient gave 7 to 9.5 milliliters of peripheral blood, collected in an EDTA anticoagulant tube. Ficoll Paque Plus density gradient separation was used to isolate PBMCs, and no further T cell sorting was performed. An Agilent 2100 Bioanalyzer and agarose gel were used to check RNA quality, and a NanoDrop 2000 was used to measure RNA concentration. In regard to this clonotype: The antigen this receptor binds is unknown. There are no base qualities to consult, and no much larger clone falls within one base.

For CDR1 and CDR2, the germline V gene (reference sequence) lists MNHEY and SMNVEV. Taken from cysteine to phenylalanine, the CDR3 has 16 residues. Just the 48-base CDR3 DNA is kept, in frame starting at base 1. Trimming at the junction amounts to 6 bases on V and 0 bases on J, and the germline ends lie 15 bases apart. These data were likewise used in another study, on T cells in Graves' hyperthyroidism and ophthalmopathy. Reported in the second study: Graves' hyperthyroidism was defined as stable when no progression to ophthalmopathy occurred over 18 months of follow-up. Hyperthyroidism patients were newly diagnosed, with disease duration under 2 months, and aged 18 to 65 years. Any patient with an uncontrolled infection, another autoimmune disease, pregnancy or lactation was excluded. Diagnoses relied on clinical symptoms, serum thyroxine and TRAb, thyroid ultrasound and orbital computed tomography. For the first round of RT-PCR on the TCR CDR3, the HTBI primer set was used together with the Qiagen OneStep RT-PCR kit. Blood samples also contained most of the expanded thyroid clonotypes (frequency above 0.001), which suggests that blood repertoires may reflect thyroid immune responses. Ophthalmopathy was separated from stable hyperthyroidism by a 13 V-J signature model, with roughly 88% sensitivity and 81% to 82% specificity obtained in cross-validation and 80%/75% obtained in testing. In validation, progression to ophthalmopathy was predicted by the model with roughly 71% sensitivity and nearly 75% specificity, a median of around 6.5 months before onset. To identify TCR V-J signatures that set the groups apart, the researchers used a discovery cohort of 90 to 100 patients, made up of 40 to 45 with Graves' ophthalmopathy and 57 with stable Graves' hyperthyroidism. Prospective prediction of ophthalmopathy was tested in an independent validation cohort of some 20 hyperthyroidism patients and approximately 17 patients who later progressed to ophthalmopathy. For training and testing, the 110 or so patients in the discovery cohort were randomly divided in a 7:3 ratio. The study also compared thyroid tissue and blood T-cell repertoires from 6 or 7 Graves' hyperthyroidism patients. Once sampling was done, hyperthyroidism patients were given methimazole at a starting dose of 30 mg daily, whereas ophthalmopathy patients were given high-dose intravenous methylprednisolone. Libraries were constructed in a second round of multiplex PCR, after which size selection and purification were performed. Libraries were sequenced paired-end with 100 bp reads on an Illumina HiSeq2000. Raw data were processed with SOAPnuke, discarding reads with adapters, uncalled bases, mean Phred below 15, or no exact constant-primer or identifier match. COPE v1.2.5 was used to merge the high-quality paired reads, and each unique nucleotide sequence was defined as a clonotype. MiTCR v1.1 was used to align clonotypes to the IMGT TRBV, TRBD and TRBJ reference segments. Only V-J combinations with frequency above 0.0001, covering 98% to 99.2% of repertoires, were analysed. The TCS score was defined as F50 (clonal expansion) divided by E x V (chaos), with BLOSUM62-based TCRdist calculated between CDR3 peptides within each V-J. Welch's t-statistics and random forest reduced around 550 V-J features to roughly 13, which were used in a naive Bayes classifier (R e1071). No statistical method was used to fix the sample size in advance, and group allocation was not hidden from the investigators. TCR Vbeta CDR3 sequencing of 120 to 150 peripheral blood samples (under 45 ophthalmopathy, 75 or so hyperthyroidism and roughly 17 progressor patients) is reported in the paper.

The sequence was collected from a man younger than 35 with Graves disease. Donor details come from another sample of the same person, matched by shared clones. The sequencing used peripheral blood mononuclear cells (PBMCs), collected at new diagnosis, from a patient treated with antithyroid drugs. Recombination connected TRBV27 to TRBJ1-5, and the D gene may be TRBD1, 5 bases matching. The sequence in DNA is TGTGCCAGCAGACCTGGGACTGGCGATAGCAATCAGCCCCAGCATTTT. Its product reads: CASRPGTGDSNQPQHF.